What follows describes a single T cell receptor (beta chain). No antigen is known for it. This sample is part of a study of cytomegalovirus exposure and HLA in healthy donors. Study-level information: The approximately 110 validation repertoires were reported in a later analysis to have been generated on the same platform as the approximately 600 first-cohort repertoires.

Some clones are missing from TCRdb's copy, which holds only in-frame ones; the method was immunoSEQ multiplex PCR. Of roughly 130,000 clones listed, about nine tenths were seen once; the top ten hold 6.2%. Study-level results: Roughly 170 TCR beta chains were listed as cytomegalovirus-associated.

CDR3 length: 12 residues. Trimming cost V 5 bases and J 3 bases, with 7 bases left between them. Germline V gene lookup returns CDR1 SGHDN and CDR2 FVKESK. While the first cohort had 700 or so subjects, the donors belonged to the separate validation cohort of about 130 subjects. This chain connects TRBV14 to TRBJ1-1; D not certain. The clonotype originates from a woman aged 25 to 39 in good health and CMV-seropositive. Sequenced input: PBMCs. CDR3 amino acids: CASSGRDTEAFF. The CDR3 DNA reads as TGTGCCAGCAGCGGGAGGGACACTGAAGCTTTCTTT. Complete variable domain (other parts from reference TRBV14 and TRBJ1-1): EAGVTQFPSHSVIEKGQTVTLRCDPISGHDNLYWYRRVMGKEIKFLLHFVKESKQDESGMPNNRFLAERTGGTYSTLKVQPAELEDSGVYFCASSGRDTEAFFGQGTRLTVV.